The T cell receptor beta chain under discussion was sequenced for a study of blood T cell repertoires in COVID-19. Profiled with immunoSEQ multiplex PCR; TCRdb holds only in-frame clones, not every one. The sample records fewer than 110,000 clones, nearly 85% being singletons. The CDR3 has 14 amino acids. Between the trimmed V and J ends, which lost 7 bases and 4 bases, there was a span of 11 bases. CDR1 MDHEN and CDR2 SYDVKM come from the germline V gene. This TCR derives from a human donor in a cohort sampled during active or convalescent COVID-19. The chain uses TRBV28 and TRBJ2-6, with D hard to call. The material sequenced was peripheral blood. CDR3 region: CASTLLRGANVLTF. The CDR3 DNA sequence: TGTGCCAGCACTCTCCTGCGGGGGGCCAACGTCCTGACTTTC.